A single sample is the source of the 2 T cell receptor beta chains below, sequenced in a study of shared clonotypes between healthy human individuals (dated by TCRdb to 2019 to 2021). Library preparation used the immunoSEQ multiplex PCR assay. Held by TCRdb, this immuneACCESS table contains in-frame sequences only and omits some clones. Under half of the omission traces to an unresolved V gene where checked; the cause of the rest is unknown. Across this sample there are millions of clones, with just over 90% seen only once. Over 0.12% of the sample lies in the top ten. The sample consisted of naive CD4+ T cells sorted from blood. This sample's cell subset or site label indicates: CD45RA+ positively selected. The receptors here all came from a man younger than 35 in good health.

J is TRBJ2-5 and V is TRBV6-6; D is perhaps TRBD1 (6 bases). Germline lookup yields CDR1 MNHNY and CDR2 SVGAGI (reference sequence). This CDR3 is 15 amino acids long. Trimming stripped 0 bases from V and 1 base from J, with 9 bases between. The DNA of the CDR3 is TGTGCCAGCAGTTACTCGAGACAGGCCCAAGAGACCCAGTACTTC. Translated, it gives CASSYSRQAQETQYF.

The V gene is TRBV25-1, the J gene TRBJ2-3; D might be TRBD1 or TRBD2, each matching 6 bases. The CDR3 is 15 residues long. Germline CDR1 MGHDK, CDR2 SYGVNS. The germline V and J ends were trimmed by 6 bases and 2 bases, with 15 bases remaining between them. The chain's CDR3 is CASRGGQTFTDTQYF. The CDR3 DNA sequence: TGTGCCAGCAGGGGGGGACAAACCTTCACAGATACGCAGTATTTT.